This T cell receptor (beta chain) was recorded in a study of T cells in Graves' hyperthyroidism and ophthalmopathy. Germline CDR1 and CDR2: DFQATT and SNEGSKA (reference sequence). V lost 3 bases and J lost 5, with 13 bases in between. This CDR3 contains 13 residues. Amplification of TCR beta CDR3 regions used RNA as the template. RT-PCR in the first round (using the HTBI primer set) targeted the TCR CDR3. One entry per CDR3 protein, called by TCRdb with MiXCR from the multiplex PCR reads. The sample lists approximately 610,000 distinct CDR3 sequences, roughly 14% occurring once. This clonotype has ten or more counts. Reasons for excluding patients were uncontrolled infection, other autoimmune disease, pregnancy or lactation.

The source of this sequence is a woman aged 40 to 55 with Graves' ophthalmopathy. The rearrangement links TRBV20-1 to TRBJ1-2; maybe TRBD1 (6 bases). What was sequenced was blood. CDR3 DNA sequence: TGCAGTGCTAGTTTAGGGGGTCTATATGGCTACACCTTC. This translates into CSASLGGLYGYTF.